A selection of T cell receptor beta chains follows, all from one sample in a study of T cells in Graves' hyperthyroidism and ophthalmopathy. TCRdb itself ran the multiplex PCR reads through MiXCR, one entry per CDR3 protein. The table lists about 350,000 distinct CDR3 sequences, around 18% of them singletons, with around 15% in the top ten. The sequencing input was blood. These TCRs come from a woman aged 40 to 50 with Graves' ophthalmopathy. Both conserved end residues are part of each CDR3. D genes are given only for firm matches. Clone size is stated in some rows and not others, as once, few, many or a class when expanded.

v_gene	j_gene	abundance	d_gene	CDR3nt	CDR3aa
TRBV20-1	TRBJ2-7	many	TRBD1	TGCAGTGGTAAGCGGGACAGGGTTGACGAGCAGTACTTC	CSGKRDRVDEQYF
TRBV25-1	TRBJ1-2	many	NA	TGTGCAGCGACAGATACTAACTATGGCTACACCTTC	CAATDTNYGYTF
TRBV20-1	TRBJ2-4	many	NA	TGCAGTGCTAGTGCGGTACAGGCGGCGTTAGCCAAAAACATTCAGTACTTC	CSASAVQAALAKNIQYF
TRBV12-3/TRBV12-4	TRBJ1-1	few	NA	TGTGCCAGCGCCTCCTTGCGGGCGAACACTGAAGCTTTCTTT	CASASLRANTEAFF
TRBV28	TRBJ1-2	many	TRBD1	TGTGCCAGCAGATCTACAGGGGGCTCAGGATATGGCTACACCTTC	CASRSTGGSGYGYTF
TRBV6-1	TRBJ2-5	many	NA	TGTGCCAGCAGTGAAGCGCGCAGGCTGCAAGAGACCCAGTACTTC	CASSEARRLQETQYF
TRBV20-1	TRBJ2-7	NA	TRBD2	TGCAGTGCCAAGAGCGGGAGTTTCTACGAGCAGTACTTC	CSAKSGSFYEQYF
TRBV5-1	TRBJ1-2	many	NA	TGCGCCAGCAGCTTGGAGGTTGGGGATCCTAACTATGGCTACACCTTC	CASSLEVGDPNYGYTF
TRBV19	TRBJ1-5	many	NA	TGTGCCAGTAGTGGAAGACGCACAGGGAATCAGCCCCAGCATTTT	CASSGRRTGNQPQHF
TRBV7-2	TRBJ2-7	many	NA	TGTGCCAGCAGCTTAGCCCGGGACATCTCCTACGAGCAGTACTTC	CASSLARDISYEQYF
TRBV5-4	TRBJ1-2	many	TRBD1	TGTGCCAGCAGACAAAGGGGGCGCGACTATGGCTACACCTTC	CASRQRGRDYGYTF
TRBV12-3/TRBV12-4	TRBJ1-1	many	TRBD1	TGTGCCAGCAGCTACCTCCCCGGGACAGGGGACACTGAAGCTTTCTTT	CASSYLPGTGDTEAFF
TRBV9	TRBJ2-5	many	NA	TGTGCCAGCAGCGTAGATTTCGGGCCCGGCGAAGGGGAGACCCAGTACTTC	CASSVDFGPGEGETQYF
TRBV7-9	TRBJ1-1	NA	TRBD1	TGTGCCAGCAGCGTTGACAGGGGGAATGCTGAAGCTTTCTTT	CASSVDRGNAEAFF
TRBV6-2/TRBV6-3	TRBJ2-7	once	TRBD2	TGTGCCAGCAGTCGTGGAGGTTGGGCTAGCGGGGCCGCCTACGAGCAGTACTTC	CASSRGGWASGAAYEQYF
TRBV12-3/TRBV12-4	TRBJ2-5	NA	NA	TGTGCCAGCAGTTCCGGGGTAGAGACCCAGTACTTC	CASSSGVETQYF
TRBV5-1	TRBJ2-2	many	NA	TGCGCCAGCAAACGGACAGCTAACACCGGGGAGCTGTTTTTT	CASKRTANTGELFF
TRBV29-1	TRBJ1-1	many	NA	TGCAGCGTTTGGTCCACTGAAGCTTTCTTT	CSVWSTEAFF